This TCR beta chain was profiled in a study of T cell responses to AZD1222 COVID-19 vaccine (dated by TCRdb to the early 2020s). Regarding the research as a whole: AZD1222 recipients given second doses at about 4 weeks or at about 12 weeks were pooled, since spike-specific TCR depth and breadth were not found to differ between the two schedules. TCR sequencing was performed for roughly 240 trial participants, of whom some 200 were given two doses of AZD1222 and approximately 26 were given two doses of MenACWY control vaccine. Trial participants were enrolled into age subgroups of 18-55, 56-69 and 70-plus years, which contained roughly 140, 27 and 60 TCR-sequenced participants, respectively.

The CDR3 regions of human TCRbeta chains were subjected to immunosequencing. Processing in the source paper ran as follows. Repertoire TCRs were matched against a reference library of SARS-CoV-2-specific TCRs generated with the MIRA antigen-specificity platform. Breadth was defined as the fraction of unique TCRs that were SARS-CoV-2-associated. Depth was defined as the fraction of total T cells that were SARS-CoV-2-associated. Using the MIRA data, each spike-specific TCR was mapped to the spike region that the TCR reacts to and placed in a CD4 or CD8 class. Log10-transformed breadth and depth values were compared by one-way ANOVA with Sidak's multiple comparisons tests. The table comes from immuneACCESS by way of TCRdb, which keeps in-frame sequences with V and J called. Part of the clones is missing from these tables; in studies checked, under half for an unresolved V gene and the rest for unknown reasons. For V, J and clone size, that table is used; D and trimming come from the DNA. A total of around 130,000 clones appear in this sample, 93% of them only once. Around 3.3% of the sample is in the top ten clones.

Explained via the paper, the time point label denotes: baseline before first vaccination. Vaccinee samples came from UK trials COV001 and COV002, including a single-blind randomized controlled phase 2/3 trial of AZD1222 (ChAdOx1 nCoV-19) in healthy adults. For TCRbeta chain sequencing, PBMC samples were collected from trial participants at day 0 and at day 28 after the second dose. Of note for this clone: Its antigen has not been determined. The sample holds no much larger clone one base away, and base qualities are not on file.

What the research found in general, with its limitations: Most participants were white British and females outnumbered males, and the authors suggested that clonal diversity may have been underestimated. In the small 56-69-year group, the increase in depth fell short of significance, most likely because of low power. After two AZD1222 doses, spike-specific TCR breadth and depth were significantly higher than at day 0 and than in MenACWY recipients. Epitopes outside the regions mutated in the B.1.351 and B.1.1.7 variants were reportedly recognized by nearly half of the unique spike-specific TCRs. CD4 TCRs associated with the vaccine covered the entire spike protein, and the dominant responses were in regions 160-218 and 743-854. Because no day 14 peak-response samples were available, repertoires were characterized only after the peak T cell response. Conclusions about previously exposed vaccinees are limited because only six or seven AZD1222 recipients were SARS-CoV-2 seropositive at baseline.

CDR1 and CDR2 were assigned from the germline V gene (reference sequence) as LNHDA and SQIVND. The V end loses 3 bases and the J end loses 4 bases, and a stretch of 12 bases separates them. The CDR3 contains 15 residues, cysteine and phenylalanine counted. Just the 45-base CDR3 DNA is kept, in frame starting at base 1. The sequence links TRBV19 to TRBJ1-4, and perhaps TRBD1 as D gene, on 5 matching bases. The source was peripheral blood, collected on day 0 of AZD1222 vaccination. This sequence originates from an adult in good health. CDR3 protein: CASSMSRGVNEKLFF. DNA sequence: TGTGCCAGTAGTATGTCTAGAGGGGTTAATGAAAAACTGTTTTTT. With the portions outside the CDR3 filled from the reference TRBV19 and TRBJ1-4 genes, the complete variable region becomes DGGITQSPKYLFRKEGQNVTLSCEQNLNHDAMYWYRQDPGQGLRLIYYSQIVNDFQKGDIAEGYSVSREKKESFPLTVTSAQKNPTAFYLCASSMSRGVNEKLFFGSGTQLSVL.